This T cell receptor (beta chain) derives from a study of blood T cells in healthy people across ages. A note on this clonotype: Its antigen is undetermined.

Regarding the study as a whole: Significant beta diversity loss was already apparent by age 40, declining roughly linearly.

It was with a sample-barcoded 5' primer and a J-beta primer mix that a second PCR of roughly 7 to 12 cycles was run. One entry per CDR3 protein results from TCRdb running MiXCR on the 5' RACE reads. The sample has over a million distinct CDR3 sequences; more than 40% are singletons. Sequenced input: blood. The sequence was obtained from a woman aged 60-75 years in good health.

CDR3 loop: CASSRERGAYEQYF. In nucleotides, the CDR3 is TGTGCCAGCAGTAGAGAGAGGGGGGCCTACGAGCAGTACTTC. The chain employs TRBV6-5 and TRBJ2-7, with D perhaps being TRBD1 or TRBD2 (6 bases each). The germline gives CDR1 MNHEY, CDR2 SVGAGI. V dropped 5 bases and J dropped 2 bases, with 13 bases sitting between them. The CDR3 length is 14 residues.